This T cell receptor beta chain was identified in a study of early T cells in non-severe SARS-CoV-2 infection. Study-wide background: With bulk RNA from unsorted whole blood as input, sequencing yielded unpaired chains. Overall study results and limits: Anti-spike CD8 specificities were favored by VDJdb matching, whose results missed private and CD4 specificities.

As part of library construction, unique molecular identifiers were attached to individual cDNA molecules. TCRdb itself ran the 5' RACE reads through MiXCR, one entry per CDR3 protein. The sample shows 65,000 to 75,000 distinct CDR3 sequences, around a tenth of them seen only once. Germline CDR1 is SEHNR and CDR2 is FQNEAQ (reference sequence). The V segment lost 4 bases and the J segment 4 bases; nucleotides outside the gene matches: 4. The CDR3 has 15 residues. This clonotype has only a few counts. What it recognizes is unknown. The sample was whole blood. The chain is built from TRBV7-9 and TRBJ2-1, with TRBD2 identical over 10 bases. The source of this sequence is an adult who was a healthcare worker with PCR-confirmed SARS-CoV-2 infection or an uninfected control (not recorded which). The CDR3 reads CASSYTSGAYNEQFF. For the CDR3, the DNA is TGTGCCAGCAGCTATACTAGCGGGGCATACAATGAGCAGTTCTTC.